Each of the 25 T cell receptor beta chains below was sequenced from the same sample in a study of blood T cell repertoires in COVID-19. Sequencing used immunoSEQ multiplex PCR; TCRdb keeps in-frame clones, though not all of them. The sample holds roughly 86,000 clones, around 90% seen once. Sequencing was done on a sample of peripheral blood. The source of these receptors is a man between 35 and 55 years old with acute or convalescent COVID-19.

The genes are TRBV19 and TRBJ1-5, with TRBD1 matching over 12 bases. Germline CDR1 is LNHDA and CDR2 is SQIVND (reference sequence). The CDR3 totals 19 residues. Germline trimming cut 6 bases from V and 2 bases from J; bases unmatched to any gene: 14. CDR3 in amino acids: CASRNQRGQGAEGNQPQHF. The CDR3 DNA follows: TGTGCCAGTAGAAATCAGAGGGGACAGGGGGCAGAGGGCAATCAGCCCCAGCATTTT.

V is TRBV6-5 and J is TRBJ2-1; weak D call: TRBD1 (6 bases). Between the trimmed V and J ends, which lost 6 bases and 5 bases, there was a span of 17 bases. Germline V CDR1 and CDR2: MNHEY, SVGAGI. The CDR3 totals 15 residues. The CDR3 DNA reads TGTGCCAGCAGCCGTACAGGGCCAAAACACAATGAGCAGTTCTTC. Its translation: CASSRTGPKHNEQFF.

The chain has TRBV19 and TRBJ2-1, with 9 bases lining up with TRBD2. Germline V gene lookup returns CDR1 LNHDA and CDR2 SQIVND (reference sequence). The CDR3 loop spans 15 amino acids. J lost 10 bases, V lost 3 bases, and 10 bases had no gene match. The CDR3 bases are TGTGCCAGTAGTATCTGGCTAGCGGGAAAAGCGGAGCAGTTCTTC. Translation gives CASSIWLAGKAEQFF. The full variable domain, its missing parts supplied by reference TRBV19 and TRBJ2-1, is DGGITQSPKYLFRKEGQNVTLSCEQNLNHDAMYWYRQDPGQGLRLIYYSQIVNDFQKGDIAEGYSVSREKKESFPLTVTSAQKNPTAFYLCASSIWLAGKAEQFFGPGTRLTVL.

The chain couples TRBV20-1 to TRBJ1-5; TRBD1 matches 7 bases. With V trimmed by 6 bases and J by 3 bases, 11 bases remained unmatched. The CDR3 runs to 15 residues. Looked up from germline, CDR1 is DFQATT and CDR2 is SNEGSKA (reference sequence). CDR3 protein: CSASTRDSYNQPQHF. The CDR3 nucleotides read TGCAGTGCCAGTACTCGGGACAGTTACAATCAGCCCCAGCATTTT.

The chain uses TRBV7-2 and TRBJ1-3, with D possibly being TRBD1 (6 bases). This CDR3 comprises 17 residues. CDR1 is SGHTA, CDR2 FQGNSA, per germline. Trimming took off 4 bases at V and 1 base at J, with 17 bases between the two ends. The CDR3 nucleotides are TGTGCCAGCAGCTCCGGACAGAAAGGATTATCTGGAAACACCATATATTTT. Residues: CASSSGQKGLSGNTIYF.

The rearrangement uses TRBV15 and TRBJ1-1; 8 positions match TRBD1. The CDR3 is made up of 16 amino acids. CDR1 LNHNV and CDR2 YYDKDF come from the germline V gene (reference sequence). V trimming: 3 bases; J trimming: 2 bases; junction bases outside the gene matches: 8. DNA of the CDR3: TGTGCCACCAGCAGCCCTTGGACAGGGTTAAACACTGAAGCTTTCTTT. It yields the protein CATSSPWTGLNTEAFF.

This sequence joins TRBV5-6 and TRBJ2-7; the match to TRBD1 covers 7 bases. The CDR3 runs 13 residues. CDR1 and CDR2 (germline): SGHDT, YYEEEE. The ends lost 4 bases at V and 5 bases at J; junction bases unmatched: 6. As DNA, the CDR3 is TGTGCCAGCAGCCGACAGGGATCCCACGAGCAGTACTTC. Residues: CASSRQGSHEQYF.

V is TRBV10-1 and J is TRBJ2-3; D gene uncertain. The V gene lost 2 bases and the J gene lost 0 bases, with 6 bases spanning the gap. CDR1 is WNHNN, CDR2 SYGVQD, per germline (reference sequence). The length of the CDR3 is 14 residues. CDR3 in amino acids: CASSERVSTDTQYF. The CDR3 nucleotides read TGCGCCAGCAGTGAGAGAGTTAGCACAGATACGCAGTATTTT.

V gene TRBV6-1 combines with J gene TRBJ2-2; D is undetermined. The germline gives CDR1 MNHNS, CDR2 SASEGT. Trimming stripped 2 bases from V and 8 bases from J, with 18 bases between. CDR3 length equals 16 residues. CDR3 DNA: TGTGCCAGCAGTGAAAAAATCGGGTGGATCGGGGGGGAGCTGTTTTTT. This translates into CASSEKIGWIGGELFF.

The CDR3 region has the DNA TGCGCCAGCAGTGCACAGGGGAATGAATCACCCCTCCACTTT. Its protein product is CASSAQGNESPLHF. The chain combines TRBV10-2 with TRBJ1-6, with 7 bases lining up with TRBD1. Germline CDR1 is WSHSY and CDR2 is SAAADI. The CDR3 is 14 amino acids. With 4 bases clipped from V and 10 bases from J, the junction kept 7 bases outside the gene matches.

The V gene is TRBV9, the J gene TRBJ2-3; TRBD2 agrees at 7 bases. The CDR3 is 15 residues long. J lost 2 bases, V lost 5 bases, and 8 bases had no gene match. Germline assignment: CDR1 SGDLS and CDR2 YYNGEE. The CDR3 loop is CASRRAGSNTDTQYF. The DNA for the CDR3 is TGTGCCAGCAGGCGAGCGGGGTCCAACACAGATACGCAGTATTTT.

The V gene is TRBV20-1, the J gene TRBJ2-7; D unresolved. The germline V gene has CDR1 DFQATT and CDR2 SNEGSKA (reference sequence). V was trimmed by 5 bases and J by 5 bases, leaving 7 bases between them. This CDR3 has 10 amino acids. The CDR3 nucleotides are TGCAGTGCTTGGCAGAACGAGCAGTACTTC. It yields the protein CSAWQNEQYF.

The rearrangement joins TRBV6-5 to TRBJ2-7; possible D gene TRBD2, 6 bases. The CDR3 spans 12 residues. From germline, CDR1 is MNHEY and CDR2 SVGAGI. V was trimmed by 7 bases and J by 3 bases, leaving 10 bases between them. In DNA form, the CDR3 reads TGTGCCAGCATTGGGGGGAACTACGAGCAGTACTTC. Translating gives CASIGGNYEQYF.

With respect to this clone: Other DNA sequences in this sample translate to the same CDR3. CDR3 loop: CASSFGQGNQPQHF. CDR3 in DNA: TGTGCCAGCAGCTTCGGACAGGGAAATCAGCCCCAGCATTTT. The chain recombines TRBV5-6 with TRBJ1-5; TRBD1 matches at 8 bases. The junction had 2 bases not matched to a gene; V was cut back by 2 bases and J by 4 bases. The germline V gene has CDR1 SGHDT and CDR2 YYEEEE. CDR3 length: 14 residues. Looking up the rest from reference TRBV5-6 and TRBJ1-5 gives the full variable domain: DAGVTQSPTHLIKTRGQQVTLRCSPKSGHDTVSWYQQALGQGPQFIFQYYEEEERQRGNFPDRFSGHQFPNYSSELNVNALLLGDSALYLCASSFGQGNQPQHFGDGTRLSIL.

The rearrangement uses TRBV29-1 and TRBJ2-7; D may be TRBD1 (5 bases). CDR3 length equals 11 residues. Germline CDR1 is SQVTM and CDR2 is ANQGSEA. V was pared by 7 bases and J by 5 bases, with 12 bases between. CDR3 sequence reads: CSATGQDEQYF. The DNA of the CDR3 is TGCAGCGCTACAGGCCAGGACGAGCAGTACTTC.

The chain joins TRBV27 to TRBJ1-2; perhaps TRBD1 as D (5 bases). The CDR3 contains 16 residues. Germline CDR1 MNHEY, CDR2 SMNVEV (reference sequence). The V gene lost 0 bases and the J gene lost 4 bases, with 15 bases spanning the gap. The chain's CDR3 is CASSLSNPGLGYGYTF. The CDR3 region has the DNA TGTGCCAGCAGTTTATCAAACCCGGGACTAGGCTATGGCTACACCTTC.

This clone was observed a handful of times. The V and J genes are TRBV6-5 and TRBJ2-7; 9 bases are a match to TRBD1. Losses at the gene ends were 6 bases for V and 7 bases for J; bases not matched to a gene: 10. This CDR3 has 14 residues. The V gene's germline CDR1 is MNHEY and CDR2 SVGAGI. The CDR3 is CASSSKRDRVEQYF. The CDR3 DNA reads TGTGCCAGCAGCTCTAAAAGGGACAGGGTTGAGCAGTACTTC.

The chain joins TRBV30 to TRBJ2-7, with D possibly TRBD2 on 6 matching bases. Germline assignment: CDR1 GTSNPN and CDR2 SVGIG (reference sequence). The CDR3 totals 15 residues. With 5 bases removed from V and 3 bases from J, the gap between germline ends came to 20 bases. CDR3 protein: CAWGDLAGPVYEQYF. The CDR3 DNA sequence: TGTGCCTGGGGGGACCTGGCGGGACCAGTCTACGAGCAGTACTTC.

This sequence joins TRBV27 and TRBJ1-1; D is ambiguous. The CDR3 length is 13 residues. CDR1 is MNHEY, CDR2 SMNVEV, per germline (reference sequence). V was shortened by 6 bases and J by 1 base, with 9 bases between the two germline ends. DNA of the CDR3: TGTGCCAGCAGGCAGTTTTCGAACACTGAAGCTTTCTTT. As protein: CASRQFSNTEAFF.

This clone occurred a few times. The DNA of the CDR3 is TGTGCCAGCAGCCGAGGAGAACAGCCCCAGCATTTT. Its protein product is CASSRGEQPQHF. The chain couples TRBV3-1 (or the pseudogene TRBV3-2) to TRBJ1-5, with no clear D. Trimming shortened V by 4 bases and J by 7 bases, and 8 bases separated the two germline ends. Germline-derived CDR1 and CDR2 are LGHDT and YNNKEL (reference sequence). CDR3 size: 12 residues.

The chain employs TRBV30 and TRBJ2-7; D possibly corresponds to TRBD1 (5 bases). The germline V and J ends were trimmed by 0 bases and 5 bases, with 11 bases remaining between them. The CDR3 is made up of 13 amino acids. The germline gives CDR1 GTSNPN, CDR2 SVGIG (reference sequence). The CDR3 region is CAWSVHRYDEQYF. The CDR3 nucleotides read TGTGCCTGGAGTGTACACAGGTACGACGAGCAGTACTTC.

The rearrangement uses TRBV7-2 and TRBJ1-1, with 10 bases lining up with TRBD1. The germline gives CDR1 SGHTA, CDR2 FQGNSA. The junction had 6 bases not matched to a gene; V was cut back by 5 bases and J by 6 bases. The CDR3 sequence is 14 residues long. The CDR3 here is CASSPDRGLSEAFF. The CDR3 DNA follows: TGTGCCAGCAGCCCGGACAGGGGGTTGTCTGAAGCTTTCTTT.

CDR3 nucleotides: TGTGCCAGCAGTGAGGGGCCCGTCCGGCCCCAGCATTTT. Its protein product is CASSEGPVRPQHF. The rearrangement joins TRBV6-1 to TRBJ1-5; a weak D match, TRBD1 (5 bases). V was shortened by 3 bases and J by 9 bases, with 12 bases between the two germline ends. In germline, CDR1 is MNHNS, CDR2 SASEGT. The CDR3 sequence is 13 residues long.

Only one count was recorded for this clone. This chain uses TRBV6-2 or TRBV6-3 with TRBJ2-7; a weak D match, TRBD1 (5 bases). The CDR3 has 17 amino acids. The germline CDR1 and CDR2 sequences are MNHEY and SVGEGT. V shed 5 bases and J shed 0 bases, with 20 bases lying between them. The CDR3 is CASSTILQQGRSYEQYF. The CDR3 DNA follows: TGTGCCAGCAGTACAATTTTGCAGCAGGGTCGCTCCTACGAGCAGTACTTC.

The V call is TRBV19, the J call TRBJ2-1; 12 bases are a match to TRBD2. This CDR3 contains 17 residues. CDR1 is LNHDA, CDR2 SQIVND, per germline (reference sequence). After removal of 5 bases from V and 5 bases from J, the junction contained 10 bases not matched to a gene. CDR3 in DNA: TGTGCCAGTAGTCCCCCCACACTAGCGGGAGGAAACAATGAGCAGTTCTTC. Translation gives CASSPPTLAGGNNEQFF. Full variable domain (missing parts from reference TRBV19 and TRBJ2-1): DGGITQSPKYLFRKEGQNVTLSCEQNLNHDAMYWYRQDPGQGLRLIYYSQIVNDFQKGDIAEGYSVSREKKESFPLTVTSAQKNPTAFYLCASSPPTLAGGNNEQFFGPGTRLTVL.